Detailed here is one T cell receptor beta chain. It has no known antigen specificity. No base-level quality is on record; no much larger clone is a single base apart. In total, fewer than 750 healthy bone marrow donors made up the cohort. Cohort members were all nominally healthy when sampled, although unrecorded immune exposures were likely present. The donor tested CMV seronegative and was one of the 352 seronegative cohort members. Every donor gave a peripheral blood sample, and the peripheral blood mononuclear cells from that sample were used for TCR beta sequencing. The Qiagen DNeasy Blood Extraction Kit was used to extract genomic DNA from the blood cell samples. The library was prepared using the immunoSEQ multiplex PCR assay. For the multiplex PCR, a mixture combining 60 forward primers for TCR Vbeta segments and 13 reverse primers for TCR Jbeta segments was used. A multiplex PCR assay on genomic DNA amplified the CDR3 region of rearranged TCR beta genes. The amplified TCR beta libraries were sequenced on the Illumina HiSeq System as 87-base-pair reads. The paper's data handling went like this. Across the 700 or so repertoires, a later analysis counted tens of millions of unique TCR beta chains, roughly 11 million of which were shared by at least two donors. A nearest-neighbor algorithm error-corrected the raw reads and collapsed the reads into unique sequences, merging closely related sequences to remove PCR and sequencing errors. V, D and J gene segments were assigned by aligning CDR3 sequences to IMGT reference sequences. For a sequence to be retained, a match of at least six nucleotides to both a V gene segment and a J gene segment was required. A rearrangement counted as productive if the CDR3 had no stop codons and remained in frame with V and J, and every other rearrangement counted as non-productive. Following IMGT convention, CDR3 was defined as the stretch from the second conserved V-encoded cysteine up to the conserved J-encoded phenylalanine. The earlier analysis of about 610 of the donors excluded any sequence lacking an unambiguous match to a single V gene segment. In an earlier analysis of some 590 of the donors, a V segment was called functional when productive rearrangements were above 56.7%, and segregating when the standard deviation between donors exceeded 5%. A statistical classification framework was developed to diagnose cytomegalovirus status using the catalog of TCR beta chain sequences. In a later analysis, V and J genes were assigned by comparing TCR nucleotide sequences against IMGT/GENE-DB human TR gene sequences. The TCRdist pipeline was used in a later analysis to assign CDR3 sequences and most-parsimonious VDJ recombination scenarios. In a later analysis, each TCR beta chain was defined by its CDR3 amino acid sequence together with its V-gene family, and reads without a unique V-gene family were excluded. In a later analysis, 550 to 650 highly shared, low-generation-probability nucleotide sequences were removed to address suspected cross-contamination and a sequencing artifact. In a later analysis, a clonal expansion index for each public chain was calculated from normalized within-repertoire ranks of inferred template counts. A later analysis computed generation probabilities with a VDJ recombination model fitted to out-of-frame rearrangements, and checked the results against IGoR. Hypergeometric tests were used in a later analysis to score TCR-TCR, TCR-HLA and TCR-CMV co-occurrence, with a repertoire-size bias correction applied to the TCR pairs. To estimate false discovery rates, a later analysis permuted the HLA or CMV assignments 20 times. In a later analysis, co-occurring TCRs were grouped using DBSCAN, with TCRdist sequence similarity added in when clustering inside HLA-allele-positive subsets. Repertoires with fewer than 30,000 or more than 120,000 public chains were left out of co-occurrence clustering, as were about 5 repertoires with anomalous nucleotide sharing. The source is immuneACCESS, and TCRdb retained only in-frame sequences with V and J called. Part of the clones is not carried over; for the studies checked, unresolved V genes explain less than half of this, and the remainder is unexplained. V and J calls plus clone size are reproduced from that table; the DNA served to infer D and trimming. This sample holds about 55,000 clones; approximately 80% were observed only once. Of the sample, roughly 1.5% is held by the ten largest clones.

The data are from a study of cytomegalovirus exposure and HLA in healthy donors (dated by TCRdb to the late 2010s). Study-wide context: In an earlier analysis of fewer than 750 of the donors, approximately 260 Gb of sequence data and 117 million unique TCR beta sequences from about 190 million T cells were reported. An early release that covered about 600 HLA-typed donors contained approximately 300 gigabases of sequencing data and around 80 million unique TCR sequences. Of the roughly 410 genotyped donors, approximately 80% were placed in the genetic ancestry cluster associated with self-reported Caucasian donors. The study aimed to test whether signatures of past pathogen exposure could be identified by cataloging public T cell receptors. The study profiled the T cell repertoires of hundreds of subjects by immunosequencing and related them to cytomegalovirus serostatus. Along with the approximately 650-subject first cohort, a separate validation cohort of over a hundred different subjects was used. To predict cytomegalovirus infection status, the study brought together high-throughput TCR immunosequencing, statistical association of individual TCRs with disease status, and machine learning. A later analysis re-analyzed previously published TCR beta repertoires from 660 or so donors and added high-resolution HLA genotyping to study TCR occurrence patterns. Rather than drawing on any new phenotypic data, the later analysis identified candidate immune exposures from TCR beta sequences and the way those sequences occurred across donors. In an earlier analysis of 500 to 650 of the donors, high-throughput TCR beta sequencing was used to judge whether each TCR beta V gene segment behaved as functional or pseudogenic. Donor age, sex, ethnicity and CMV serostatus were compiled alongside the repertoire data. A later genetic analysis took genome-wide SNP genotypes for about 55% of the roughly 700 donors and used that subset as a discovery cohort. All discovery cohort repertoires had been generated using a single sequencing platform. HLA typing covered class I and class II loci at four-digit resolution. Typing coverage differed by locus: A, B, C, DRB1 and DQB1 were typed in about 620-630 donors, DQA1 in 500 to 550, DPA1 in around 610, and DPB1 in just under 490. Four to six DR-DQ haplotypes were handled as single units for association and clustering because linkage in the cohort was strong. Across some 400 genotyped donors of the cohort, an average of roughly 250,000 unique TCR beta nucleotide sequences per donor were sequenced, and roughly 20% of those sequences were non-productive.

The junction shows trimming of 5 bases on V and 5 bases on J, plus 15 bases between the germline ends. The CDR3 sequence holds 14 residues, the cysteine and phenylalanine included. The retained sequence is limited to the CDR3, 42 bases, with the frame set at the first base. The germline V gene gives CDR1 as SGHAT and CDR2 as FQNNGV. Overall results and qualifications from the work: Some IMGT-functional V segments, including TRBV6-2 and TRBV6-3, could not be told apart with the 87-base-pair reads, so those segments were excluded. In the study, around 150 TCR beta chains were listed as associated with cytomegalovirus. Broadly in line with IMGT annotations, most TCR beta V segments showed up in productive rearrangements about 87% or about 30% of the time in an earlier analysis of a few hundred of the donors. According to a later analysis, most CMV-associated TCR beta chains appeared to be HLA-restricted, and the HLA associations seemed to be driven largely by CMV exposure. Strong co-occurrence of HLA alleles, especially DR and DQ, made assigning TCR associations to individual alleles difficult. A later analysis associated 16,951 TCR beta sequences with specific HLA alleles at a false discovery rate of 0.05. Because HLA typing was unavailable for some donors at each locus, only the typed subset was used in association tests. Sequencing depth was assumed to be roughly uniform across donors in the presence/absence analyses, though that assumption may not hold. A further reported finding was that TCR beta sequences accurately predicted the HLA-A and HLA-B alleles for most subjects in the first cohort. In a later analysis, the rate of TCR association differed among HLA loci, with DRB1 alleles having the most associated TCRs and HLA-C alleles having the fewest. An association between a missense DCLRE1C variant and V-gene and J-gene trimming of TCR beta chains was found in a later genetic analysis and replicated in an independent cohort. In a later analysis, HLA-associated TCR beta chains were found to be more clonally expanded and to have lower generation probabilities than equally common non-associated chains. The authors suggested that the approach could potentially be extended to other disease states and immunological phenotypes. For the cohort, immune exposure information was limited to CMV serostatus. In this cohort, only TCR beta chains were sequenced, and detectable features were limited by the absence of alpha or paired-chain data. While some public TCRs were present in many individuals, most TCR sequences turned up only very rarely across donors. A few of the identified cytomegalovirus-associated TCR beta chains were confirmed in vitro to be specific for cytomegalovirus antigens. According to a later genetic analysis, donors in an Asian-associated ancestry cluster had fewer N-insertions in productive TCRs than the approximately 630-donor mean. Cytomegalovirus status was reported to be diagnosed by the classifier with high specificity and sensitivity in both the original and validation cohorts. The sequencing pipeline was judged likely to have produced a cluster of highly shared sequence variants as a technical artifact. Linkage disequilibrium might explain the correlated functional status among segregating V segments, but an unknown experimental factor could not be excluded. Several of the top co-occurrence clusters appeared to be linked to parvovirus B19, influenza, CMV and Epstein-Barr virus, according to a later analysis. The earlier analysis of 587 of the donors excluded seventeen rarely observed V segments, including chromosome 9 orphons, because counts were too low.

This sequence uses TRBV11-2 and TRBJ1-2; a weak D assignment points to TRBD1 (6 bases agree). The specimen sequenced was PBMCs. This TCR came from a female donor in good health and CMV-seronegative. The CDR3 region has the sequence CASSLTGTLYGYTF. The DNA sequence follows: TGTGCCAGCAGCCTTACAGGGACGCTATATGGCTACACCTTC.